The 23 T cell receptor beta chains presented below share a single source sample, sequenced in a study of blood T cell repertoires in COVID-19. Method: immunoSEQ multiplex PCR; TCRdb's copy keeps in-frame clones and lacks some. This table has 250,000 or so clones, about 80% appearing once. Sequenced sample: PBMCs or T cells enriched from blood (not recorded which). The receptors derive from a man aged 45 to 65 who had recovered from COVID-19.

Worth noting for this clone: At the DNA level, this CDR3 is encoded by other sequences in the same sample as well. The chain is built from TRBV5-1 and TRBJ1-1; maybe TRBD1 (5 bases). CDR3 length: 15 residues. V was shortened by 0 bases and J by 0 bases, with 9 bases between the two germline ends. CDR1 SGHRS and CDR2 YFSETQ come from the germline V gene. In DNA form, the CDR3 reads TGCGCCAGCAGCTTGGTGGGGGGTTTGAACACTGAAGCTTTCTTT. It specifies CASSLVGGLNTEAFF. The complete variable domain, with remaining parts taken from reference TRBV5-1 and TRBJ1-1, reads KAGVTQTPRYLIKTRGQQVTLSCSPISGHRSVSWYQQTPGQGLQFLFEYFSETQRNKGNFPGRFSGRQFSNSRSEMNVSTLELGDSALYLCASSLVGGLNTEAFFGQGTRLTVV.

The CDR3 here is CASSQRGQTTGELFF. The DNA for the CDR3 is TGTGCCAGCAGCCAGCGGGGACAAACCACCGGGGAGCTGTTTTTT. V and J are TRBV7-3 and TRBJ2-2; possibly TRBD2 for D (7 bases). Trimming removed 5 bases from V and 4 bases from J, with 14 bases in between. The CDR3 totals 15 residues. The germline V gene has CDR1 SGHTA and CDR2 FQGTGA.

The chain combines TRBV19 with TRBJ2-3; 9 bases match TRBD2. The length of the CDR3 is 19 residues. Germline V lookup: CDR1 LNHDA, CDR2 SQIVND (reference sequence). The V and J ends lost 4 bases and 5 bases, in that order; junction bases with no gene match: 19. CDR3 amino acids: CASSTPLGGSGGPRDTQYF. DNA of the CDR3: TGTGCCAGTAGTACCCCCCTGGGAGGTAGCGGGGGCCCAAGAGATACGCAGTATTTT.

The chain uses TRBV18 and TRBJ1-4; 7 nucleotides align to TRBD1. CDR3 length: 17 residues. Germline V gives CDR1 KGHSH, CDR2 LQKENI. Germline trimming cut 2 bases from V and 2 bases from J; bases unmatched to any gene: 8. The CDR3 reads CASSPGNRGPTNEKLFF. For the CDR3, the DNA is TGTGCCAGCTCACCAGGGAACAGGGGCCCCACTAATGAAAAACTGTTTTTT.

The rearrangement uses TRBV5-4 and TRBJ2-4, with 8 bases matching TRBD1. Germline V gene data show CDR1 as SGHNT and CDR2 as YYREEE (reference sequence). The V and J ends lost 2 bases and 6 bases, in that order; junction bases with no gene match: 4. This CDR3 spans 14 amino acids. DNA for the CDR3: TGTGCCAGCAGCTTCCAGGGGGCTGGAAACATTCAGTACTTC. Its translation: CASSFQGAGNIQYF.

In its sample, this clone was seen once. The chain recombines TRBV7-8 with TRBJ1-4, with 7 nucleotides matching TRBD1. CDR3 length: 15 amino acids. Looked up from germline, CDR1 is SGHVS and CDR2 is FQNEAQ. Losses at the gene ends were 2 bases for V and 7 bases for J; bases not matched to a gene: 7. CDR3 residues: CASSLQTGNAEKLFF. The CDR3 bases are TGTGCCAGCAGCTTACAGACAGGGAATGCTGAAAAACTGTTTTTT.

This rearrangement joins TRBV27 to TRBJ2-7; TRBD1 matches at 7 bases. Trimming cost V 2 bases and J 2 bases; bases outside gene matches: 6. Germline assignment: CDR1 MNHEY and CDR2 SMNVEV (reference sequence). This CDR3 has 15 amino acids. CDR3 DNA sequence: TGTGCCAGCAGTTTAGGTAGGGACAGACCCTACGAGCAGTACTTC. It translates to CASSLGRDRPYEQYF.

This clone was seen a handful of times. This sequence joins TRBV7-6 and TRBJ2-7, with 11 positions matching TRBD1. The trim removed 4 bases at V and 5 bases at J, leaving 7 bases unmatched. The CDR3 loop spans 15 amino acids. Germline lookup yields CDR1 SGHVS and CDR2 FNYEAQ. The CDR3 DNA follows: TGTGCCAGCAGCTCCCCGGACAGGGGGCTAGACGAGCAGTACTTC. Its translation: CASSSPDRGLDEQYF.

This chain joins TRBV24-1 and TRBJ2-3; D possibly corresponds to TRBD2 (6 bases). Germline V gene lookup returns CDR1 KGHDR and CDR2 SFDVKD. The V end was cut by 8 bases, the J end by 0 bases, with 14 bases between. The CDR3 has 15 amino acids. The CDR3: CATTPGGSSTDTQYF. For the CDR3, the DNA is TGTGCCACCACTCCCGGAGGGTCTAGCACAGATACGCAGTATTTT.

The rearrangement joins TRBV9 to TRBJ2-2; TRBD1 aligns across 8 bases. The junction had 3 bases not matched to a gene; V was cut back by 2 bases and J by 0 bases. This CDR3 comprises 16 residues. Germline CDR1 is SGDLS and CDR2 is YYNGEE. Written as DNA, the CDR3 is TGTGCCAGCAGCGTGGGACAGGCCTCGAACACCGGGGAGCTGTTTTTT. This translates into CASSVGQASNTGELFF.

The gene calls are TRBV27 and TRBJ2-4; a weak D match, TRBD2 (7 bases). The CDR3 has 13 residues. The V end lost 4 bases, the J end lost 9 bases, and 13 bases lay between the germline ends. CDR1 is MNHEY and CDR2 is SMNVEV in the germline V gene (reference sequence). The CDR3 sequence is CASSWGGGGIQYF. In DNA form, the CDR3 reads TGTGCCAGCAGTTGGGGAGGGGGGGGCATTCAGTACTTC.

The chain is built from TRBV29-1 and TRBJ1-5; maybe TRBD1 (5 bases). The CDR3 spans 14 residues. Per the germline V gene, CDR1 is SQVTM and CDR2 is ANQGSEA. Trimming cost V 8 bases and J 3 bases, with 17 bases left between them. The CDR3 DNA follows: TGCAGCCGCCTTCTTAACAGGTACAATCAGCCCCAGCATTTT. Amino acids: CSRLLNRYNQPQHF.

The chain joins TRBV3-1 (or the pseudogene TRBV3-2) to TRBJ2-7; 11 bases fit TRBD2. This CDR3 has 20 residues. The J segment lost 2 bases and the V segment lost 2 bases, leaving 17 bases of the junction unmatched. CDR1 is LGHDT and CDR2 is YNNKEL in the germline V gene (reference sequence). CDR3 amino acids: CASSQKGRGNGLAGPYEQYF. CDR3 in DNA: TGTGCCAGCAGCCAAAAGGGACGTGGAAACGGACTAGCGGGCCCCTACGAGCAGTACTTC.

This clone was observed once. J is TRBJ2-7 and V is TRBV6-1, with 11 bases aligning to TRBD2. The trim removed 2 bases at V and 2 bases at J, leaving 14 bases unmatched. CDR1 and CDR2 from the germline V gene are MNHNS and SASEGT. The CDR3 is 19 amino acids. CDR3 bases: TGTGCCAGCAGTGAACGGAAGGGACTAGCGGTCGCTCTTACCTACGAGCAGTACTTC. It translates to CASSERKGLAVALTYEQYF.

In this sample, this clone turned up once. This chain links TRBV7-8 with TRBJ2-5; TRBD2 matches at 8 bases. This CDR3 comprises 16 residues. Germline loops: CDR1 SGHVS, CDR2 FQNEAQ. Losses at the gene ends were 5 bases for V and 2 bases for J; bases not matched to a gene: 10. The CDR3 DNA sequence: TGTGCCAGCAGCCAGTCGGGGGGGGTTCAGCAAGAGACCCAGTACTTC. Its protein product is CASSQSGGVQQETQYF.

The chain employs TRBV25-1 and TRBJ2-7; 7 bases agree with TRBD2. V shed 8 bases, J shed 6 bases, and the junction held 13 bases outside the gene matches. The germline V gene has CDR1 MGHDK and CDR2 SYGVNS. The CDR3 contains 14 residues. CDR3 nucleotides: TGTGCCAGCCGGGGAGGGGCGCGGAATACCGAGCAGTACTTC. It encodes CASRGGARNTEQYF.

At least ten counts were recorded for this clone. The rearrangement joins TRBV12-3 or TRBV12-4 to TRBJ2-3, with TRBD2 as a possible D gene (7 bases). Trimming took off 7 bases at V and 7 bases at J, with 12 bases between the two ends. The CDR3 consists of 12 residues. Here the CDR3 DNA reads TGTGCCAGCATGCGGGGGCTATATACGCAGTATTTT. Translating it yields CASMRGLYTQYF.

The chain links TRBV6-6 to TRBJ2-3; TRBD1 matches at 7 bases. This CDR3 is 16 amino acids long. V lost 6 bases to trimming and J lost 6 bases; unmatched junction nucleotides: 15. From germline, CDR1 is MNHNY and CDR2 SVGAGI (reference sequence). The CDR3: CASRQPGQDWSDTQYF. The CDR3 DNA is TGTGCCAGCAGACAACCCGGACAGGACTGGAGCGATACGCAGTATTTT.

The genes are TRBV7-3 and TRBJ2-1; a possible D gene is TRBD1 (6 bases). The V gene's germline CDR1 is SGHTA and CDR2 FQGTGA. This CDR3 comprises 15 residues. V lost 4 bases and J 7 bases, leaving 17 bases between the germline ends. The CDR3 nucleotides are TGTGCCAGCAGCTCACAGGGAAGTGGTGGAAATGAGCAGTTCTTC. Its protein is CASSSQGSGGNEQFF.

The chain has TRBV6-5 and TRBJ1-2; a possible D gene is TRBD1 (6 bases). Per germline, CDR1 MNHEY and CDR2 SVGAGI. This CDR3 is 13 amino acids long. V was pared by 3 bases and J by 2 bases, with 7 bases between. This CDR3 is CASSYTGNYGYTF. CDR3 DNA: TGTGCCAGCAGTTATACAGGGAACTATGGCTACACCTTC.

The chain has TRBV28 and TRBJ2-2; D is possibly TRBD2 (7 bases). V was trimmed by 8 bases and J by 6 bases, leaving 16 bases between them. CDR3 length: 14 amino acids. The germline V gene encodes CDR1 MDHEN and CDR2 SYDVKM. This CDR3 reads CASRDSGGAGELFF. The CDR3 nucleotides read TGTGCCAGCCGTGATTCGGGGGGCGCCGGGGAGCTGTTTTTT.

V is TRBV7-2 and J is TRBJ1-1; D gene ambiguous. The V end lost 5 bases, the J end lost 4 bases, and 14 bases lay between the germline ends. Germline CDR1 reads SGHTA; CDR2 reads FQGNSA. This CDR3 region has 14 residues. The CDR3 protein is CASSPPGSVTEAFF. The CDR3 coding sequence is TGTGCCAGCAGCCCGCCGGGGTCAGTCACTGAAGCTTTCTTT.

The chain couples TRBV6-5 to TRBJ2-3; TRBD2 matches at 7 bases. V was pared by 7 bases and J by 4 bases, with 8 bases of the junction left unmatched. Germline V CDR1 and CDR2: MNHEY, SVGAGI. The CDR3 is 14 residues long. CDR3 sequence: CASKGRGPSDTQYF. Here the CDR3 DNA reads TGTGCCAGCAAGGGGAGGGGCCCGTCAGATACGCAGTATTTT.